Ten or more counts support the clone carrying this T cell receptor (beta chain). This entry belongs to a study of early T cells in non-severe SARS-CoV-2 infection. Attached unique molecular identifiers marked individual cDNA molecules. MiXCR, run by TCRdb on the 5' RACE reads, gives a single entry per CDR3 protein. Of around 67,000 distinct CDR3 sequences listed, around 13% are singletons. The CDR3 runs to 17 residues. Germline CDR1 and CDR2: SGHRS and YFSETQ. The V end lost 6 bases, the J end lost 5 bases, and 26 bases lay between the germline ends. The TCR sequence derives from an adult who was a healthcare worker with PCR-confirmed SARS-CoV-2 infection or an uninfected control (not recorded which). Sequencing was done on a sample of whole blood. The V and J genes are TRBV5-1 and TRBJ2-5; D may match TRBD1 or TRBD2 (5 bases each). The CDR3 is CASTRILGAGSKETQYF. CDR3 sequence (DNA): TGCGCCAGCACACGTATACTTGGCGCAGGGAGCAAGGAGACCCAGTACTTC.